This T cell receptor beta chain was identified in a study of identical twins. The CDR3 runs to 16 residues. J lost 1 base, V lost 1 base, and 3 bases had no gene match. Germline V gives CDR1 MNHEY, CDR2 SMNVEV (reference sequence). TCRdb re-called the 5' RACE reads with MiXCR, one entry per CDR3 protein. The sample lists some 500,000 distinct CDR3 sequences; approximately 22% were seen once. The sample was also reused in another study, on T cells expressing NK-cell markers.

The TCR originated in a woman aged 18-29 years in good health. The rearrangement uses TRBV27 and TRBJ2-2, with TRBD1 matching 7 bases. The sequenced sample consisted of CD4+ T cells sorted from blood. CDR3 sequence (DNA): TGTGCCAGCAGTTTATTCGACAGGGTGAACACCGGGGAGCTGTTTTTT. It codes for CASSLFDRVNTGELFF.